The 11 T cell receptor beta chains below come from one sample, sequenced in a study of T cell responses to AZD1222 COVID-19 vaccine. Assay used: immunoSEQ multiplex PCR; TCRdb lists only in-frame clones, some missing. The data contain about 130,000 clones, approximately 91% of them singletons. Sample: peripheral blood, taken 28 days after the second AZD1222 dose. Every receptor here comes from an adult who received the AZD1222 COVID-19 vaccine.

The chain joins TRBV30 to TRBJ2-3; 7 nucleotides match TRBD2. This CDR3 contains 14 residues. The germline CDR1 and CDR2 sequences are GTSNPN and SVGIG (reference sequence). With V trimmed by 2 bases and J by 0 bases, 2 bases remained unmatched. The chain's CDR3 is CAWSLSGSTDTQYF. CDR3 DNA: TGTGCCTGGAGTCTTAGCGGGAGCACAGATACGCAGTATTTT. Variable domain in full (rest from reference TRBV30 and TRBJ2-3): SQTIHQWPATLVQPVGSPLSLECTVEGTSNPNLYWYRQAAGRGLQLLFYSVGIGQISSEVPQNLSASRPQDRQFILSSKKLLLSDSGFYLCAWSLSGSTDTQYFGPGTRLTVL.

The chain carries TRBV30 and TRBJ2-7, with TRBD1 identical over 10 bases. CDR1 and CDR2 (germline): GTSNPN, SVGIG (reference sequence). There are 14 residues in the CDR3. Losses at the gene ends were 1 base for V and 5 bases for J; bases not matched to a gene: 5. CDR3 DNA sequence: TGTGCCTGGAGTGCGTGGGACAGGGGCGACGAGCAGTACTTC. Amino acid sequence: CAWSAWDRGDEQYF.

V is TRBV28 and J is TRBJ1-2; D gene unclear. The V gene lost 4 bases and the J gene lost 8 bases, with 8 bases spanning the gap. The germline V gene encodes CDR1 MDHEN and CDR2 SYDVKM. The CDR3 spans 11 residues. The CDR3 DNA sequence: TGTGCCAGCAGTTCGTCTATCGGCTACACCTTC. This sequence encodes CASSSSIGYTF.

This chain links TRBV27 with TRBJ1-2; perhaps TRBD1 as D (6 bases). Germline CDR1 reads MNHEY; CDR2 reads SMNVEV (reference sequence). The V gene lost 3 bases and the J gene lost 4 bases, with 15 bases spanning the gap. CDR3 length equals 15 residues. The CDR3 nucleotides are TGTGCCAGCAGTTTGACCGCAGGGGTTATCTATGGCTACACCTTC. As protein: CASSLTAGVIYGYTF.

This chain joins TRBV30 and TRBJ1-1; weak D call: TRBD1 (6 bases). The germline V gene has CDR1 GTSNPN and CDR2 SVGIG (reference sequence). The CDR3 has 16 residues. The V end was cut by 0 bases, the J end by 6 bases, with 20 bases between. The CDR3 DNA follows: TGTGCCTGGAGTGTCCCTTCATACAGGGCCGGGCCTGAAGCTTTCTTT. Its protein product is CAWSVPSYRAGPEAFF.

The chain recombines TRBV20-1 with TRBJ1-1; D ambiguous. Per germline, CDR1 DFQATT and CDR2 SNEGSKA (reference sequence). This CDR3 is built from 11 residues. The V end lost 1 base, the J end lost 8 bases, and 8 bases lay between the germline ends. CDR3 coding DNA: TGCAGTGCTAGAGCTGTCAGGGAAGCTTTCTTT. It specifies CSARAVREAFF.

The rearrangement links TRBV10-3 to TRBJ2-7; D gene ambiguous. There are 11 residues in the CDR3. Trimming took 5 bases from V and 9 from J, leaving 11 bases between them. Germline V gene sequence: CDR1 ENHRY, CDR2 SYGVKD. CDR3 in amino acids: CAISRVLAQYF. In DNA form, the CDR3 reads TGTGCCATCAGTCGGGTGTTGGCGCAGTACTTC.

The rearrangement joins TRBV11-2 to TRBJ2-3; D uncertain. The CDR3 sequence is 15 residues long. V was cut by 2 bases and J by 2 bases, with 11 bases left in between. Germline CDR1 reads SGHAT; CDR2 reads FQNNGV. The CDR3 is CASSLFRIDTDTQYF. In DNA form, the CDR3 reads TGTGCCAGCAGCTTATTTCGGATTGACACAGATACGCAGTATTTT.

V and J are TRBV11-2 and TRBJ2-1; TRBD2 might be the D (7 bases). Germline assignment: CDR1 SGHAT and CDR2 FQNNGV. This CDR3 region has 13 residues. Trimming removed 3 bases from V and 6 bases from J, with 9 bases in between. CDR3 sequence (DNA): TGTGCCAGCAGCTTGGGGGGGCTCAATGAGCAGTTCTTC. Its protein product is CASSLGGLNEQFF.

This clone appeared once. This chain links TRBV5-1 with TRBJ2-1, with D perhaps TRBD1 (6 bases). Germline CDR1 reads SGHRS; CDR2 reads YFSETQ. Trimming left V 2 bases short and J 4 bases short, with 13 bases between. The CDR3 totals 15 residues. The CDR3 region is CASSLETTGYNEQFF. The CDR3 DNA is TGCGCCAGCAGCTTAGAAACTACAGGGTACAATGAGCAGTTCTTC.

The CDR3 sequence is CASSLMTNTEAFF. The CDR3 DNA follows: TGTGCCAGCAGCTTAATGACAAACACTGAAGCTTTCTTT. V and J are TRBV11-2 and TRBJ1-1; no firm D call. The CDR3 loop spans 13 amino acids. V was trimmed by 2 bases and J by 2 bases, leaving 6 bases between them. The germline CDR1 and CDR2 sequences are SGHAT and FQNNGV.